Listed here are 13 T cell receptor beta chains from one sample, sequenced in a study of T cell responses to AZD1222 COVID-19 vaccine (dated by TCRdb to the early 2020s). The library was generated by the immunoSEQ multiplex PCR assay. TCRdb's version of the immuneACCESS table is confined to in-frame rearrangements and falls short of the full clone set. An unresolved V gene accounts for under half of the shortfall where checked; the remainder is of unknown origin. This sample has around 80,000 clones in its table, and 86% of those were observed once. The ten largest account for 8.5% to 10% of the sample. This sample's time point label indicates: baseline before first vaccination. The sample consisted of peripheral blood, taken on day 0 of AZD1222 vaccination. All receptors derive from an adult in good health.

CDR3 nucleotide sequence: TGTGCCAGCAGCTTGATTGGACAGGGCAACGAAGCTTTCTTT. As protein: CASSLIGQGNEAFF. V and J are TRBV5-4 and TRBJ1-1, with 8 bases matching TRBD1. The J segment lost 8 bases and the V segment lost 1 base, leaving 7 bases of the junction unmatched. Per germline, CDR1 SGHNT and CDR2 YYREEE (reference sequence). This CDR3 is 14 amino acids long. Looking up the rest from reference TRBV5-4 and TRBJ1-1 gives the full variable domain: ETGVTQSPTHLIKTRGQQVTLRCSSQSGHNTVSWYQQALGQGPQFIFQYYREEENGRGNFPPRFSGLQFPNYSSELNVNALELDDSALYLCASSLIGQGNEAFFGQGTRLTVV.

The chain is built from TRBV7-6 and TRBJ2-7, with 10 bases identical to TRBD2. This CDR3 region has 16 residues. Germline-derived CDR1 and CDR2 are SGHVS and FNYEAQ. The trim removed 4 bases at V and 4 bases at J, leaving 10 bases unmatched. In DNA, the CDR3 is TGTGCCAGCAGCTCAGGAGGAGCGGGAGGGCCTTACGAGCAGTACTTC. Translated: CASSSGGAGGPYEQYF.

The CDR3 protein is CASSQDWVAEAFF. The CDR3 DNA reads as TGTGCCAGCAGCCAAGATTGGGTGGCTGAAGCTTTCTTT. The J gene is TRBJ1-1, the V gene TRBV14, with D uncertain. Germline CDR1 SGHDN, CDR2 FVKESK. The CDR3 runs to 13 residues. V was trimmed by 0 bases and J by 6 bases, leaving 8 bases between them.

The chain carries TRBV11-2 and TRBJ2-3, with 10 nucleotides matching TRBD2. V lost 5 bases to trimming and J lost 5 bases; unmatched junction nucleotides: 10. Per the germline V gene, CDR1 is SGHAT and CDR2 is FQNNGV. The CDR3 runs to 16 residues. The CDR3 sequence is CASSPRSGRGLDTQYF. The CDR3 region has the DNA TGTGCCAGCAGCCCTCGGAGCGGGAGGGGCCTAGATACGCAGTATTTT.

The rearrangement joins TRBV5-1 to TRBJ2-7; 10 bases align to TRBD1. V was clipped by 0 bases and J by 5 bases; unmatched bases: 2. This CDR3 comprises 14 residues. The germline V gene encodes CDR1 SGHRS and CDR2 YFSETQ. CDR3 loop: CASSLGTGGNEQYF. The CDR3 DNA reads as TGCGCCAGCAGCTTGGGGACAGGGGGGAACGAGCAGTACTTC.

DNA for the CDR3: TGCAGTGCTAGTTTCCTCAACTATGGCTACACCTTC. This translates into CSASFLNYGYTF. The chain combines TRBV20-1 with TRBJ1-2; D is ambiguous. The germline gives CDR1 DFQATT, CDR2 SNEGSKA (reference sequence). Between the trimmed V and J ends, which lost 3 bases and 2 bases, there was a span of 7 bases. CDR3 length equals 12 residues.

CDR3 sequence reads: CASSLGTTEDEQYF. In DNA form, the CDR3 reads TGTGCCAGCAGCTTAGGGACAACGGAGGACGAGCAGTACTTC. This chain joins TRBV27 and TRBJ2-7; a possible D gene is TRBD1 (6 bases). Trimming pared 6 bases from V and 5 bases from J, leaving 17 bases between. The CDR3 has 14 amino acids. CDR1 is MNHEY and CDR2 is SMNVEV in the germline V gene (reference sequence).

The chain uses TRBV3-1 (or the pseudogene TRBV3-2) and TRBJ1-4, with 9 nucleotides matching TRBD1. Trimming took 1 base from V and 7 from J; bases not matched to a gene: 10. This CDR3 spans 17 amino acids. Germline V gene lookup returns CDR1 LGHDT and CDR2 YNNKEL (reference sequence). DNA for the CDR3: TGTGCCAGCAGCCAAGGGACTCGGACAGGGGCCGGTGAAAAACTGTTTTTT. It yields the protein CASSQGTRTGAGEKLFF.

This clone was seen a single time. The chain uses TRBV6-6 and TRBJ1-4; a weak D match, TRBD1 (5 bases). CDR3 size: 15 residues. From germline, CDR1 is MNHNY and CDR2 SVGAGI (reference sequence). V lost 4 bases to trimming and J lost 1 base, with 10 bases between them. The DNA for the CDR3 is TGTGCCAGCAGTTTCAGTAGGGGAACTAATGAAAAACTGTTTTTT. Encoded protein: CASSFSRGTNEKLFF.

This clone was seen just once. The chain has TRBV5-1 and TRBJ2-7; 8 bases fit TRBD2. Germline V gene data show CDR1 as SGHRS and CDR2 as YFSETQ. The CDR3 length is 14 residues. V dropped 2 bases and J dropped 0; count of bases not matched to a gene: 1. CDR3 protein: CASSLTSGSYEQYF. CDR3 nucleotide sequence: TGCGCCAGCAGCTTAACTAGCGGCTCCTACGAGCAGTACTTC.

This sequence joins TRBV27 and TRBJ2-5; 7 nucleotides match TRBD1. The V gene's germline CDR1 is MNHEY and CDR2 SMNVEV (reference sequence). There are 18 residues in the CDR3. V gave up 6 bases and J gave up 2 bases; unmatched junction bases: 18. The CDR3 DNA reads as TGTGCCAGCAGGGATTATGGGTTGCCGTCGGGACAGCAAGAGACCCAGTACTTC. Translation gives CASRDYGLPSGQQETQYF.

The rearrangement uses TRBV28 and TRBJ1-4, with 7 bases that match TRBD1. The V gene's germline CDR1 is MDHEN and CDR2 SYDVKM. Trimming at V came to 6 bases and at J to 11 bases, leaving 12 bases not matched to a gene. The CDR3 is 14 amino acids. This chain's CDR3 is CASRAKTGSQKLFF. In DNA form, the CDR3 reads TGTGCCAGCAGGGCCAAGACAGGGTCCCAGAAACTGTTTTTT. Complete variable domain (other parts from reference TRBV28 and TRBJ1-4): DVKVTQSSRYLVKRTGEKVFLECVQDMDHENMFWYRQDPGLGLRLIYFSYDVKMKEKGDIPEGYSVSREKKERFSLILESASTNQTSMYLCASRAKTGSQKLFFGSGTQLSVL.

The chain uses TRBV4-1 and TRBJ2-6; D is unresolved. Germline V CDR1 and CDR2: MGHRA, YSYEKL. V lost 3 bases, J lost 0 bases, and 18 bases lay in between. The CDR3 length is 19 residues. The DNA of the CDR3 is TGCGCCAGCAGCCAGGCCAGACTGGGCGCACTCTCTGGGGCCAACGTCCTGACTTTC. Translating it yields CASSQARLGALSGANVLTF.